This TCR beta chain was profiled in a study of blood T cell repertoires in COVID-19. Cohort allocation depended upon clinical history that participants reported. V was pared by 3 bases and J by 9 bases, with 13 bases between. The CDR3 loop spans 14 amino acids. Germline values: CDR1 SGHRS, CDR2 YFSETQ. Sequencing used immunoSEQ multiplex PCR; TCRdb keeps in-frame clones, though not all of them. The top ten hold more than 1.5% of the sample, which has about 250,000 clones, about nine tenths seen once. The clonotype comes from a man aged 40-49 years who had recovered from COVID-19. The specimen sequenced was PBMCs or T cells enriched from blood (not recorded which). V and J are TRBV5-1 and TRBJ1-6; perhaps TRBD1 as D (6 bases). In nucleotides, the CDR3 is TGCGCCAGCAGCTCAGGGGTCTGGGGTTCACCCCTCCACTTT. This codes for CASSSGVWGSPLHF.